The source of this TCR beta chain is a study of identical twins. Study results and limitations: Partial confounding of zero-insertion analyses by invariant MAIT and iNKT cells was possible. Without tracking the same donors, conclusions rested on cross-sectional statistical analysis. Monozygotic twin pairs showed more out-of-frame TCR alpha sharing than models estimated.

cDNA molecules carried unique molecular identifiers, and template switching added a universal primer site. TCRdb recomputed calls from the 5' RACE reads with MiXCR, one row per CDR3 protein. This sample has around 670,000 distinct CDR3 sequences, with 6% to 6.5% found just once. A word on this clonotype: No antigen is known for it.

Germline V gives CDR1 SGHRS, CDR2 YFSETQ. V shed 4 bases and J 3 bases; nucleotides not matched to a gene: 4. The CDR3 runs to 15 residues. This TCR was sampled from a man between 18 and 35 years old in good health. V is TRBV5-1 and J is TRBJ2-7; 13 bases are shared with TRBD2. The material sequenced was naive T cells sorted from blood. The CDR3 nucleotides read TGCGCCAGCAGCCAGACTAGCGGGAGGTACTACGAGCAGTACTTC. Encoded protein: CASSQTSGRYYEQYF.